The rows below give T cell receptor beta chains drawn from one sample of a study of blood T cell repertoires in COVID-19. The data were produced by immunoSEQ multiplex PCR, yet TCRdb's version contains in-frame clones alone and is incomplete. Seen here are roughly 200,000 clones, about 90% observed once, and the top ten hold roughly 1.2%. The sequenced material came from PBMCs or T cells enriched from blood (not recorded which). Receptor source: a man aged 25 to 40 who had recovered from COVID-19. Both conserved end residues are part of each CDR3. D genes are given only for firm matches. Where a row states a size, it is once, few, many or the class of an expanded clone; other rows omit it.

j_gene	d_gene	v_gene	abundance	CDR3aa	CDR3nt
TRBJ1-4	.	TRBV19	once	CASSGRAHEKLFF	TGTGCCAGTAGTGGGAGGGCCCACGAAAAACTGTTTTTT
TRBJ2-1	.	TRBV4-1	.	CASSQGLDNEQFF	TGCGCCAGCAGCCAAGGGCTAGATAATGAGCAGTTCTTC
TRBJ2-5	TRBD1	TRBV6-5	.	CASSFGQGETQYF	TGTGCCAGCAGTTTTGGACAGGGAGAGACCCAGTACTTC
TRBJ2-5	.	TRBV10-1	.	CASSEGGAWETQYF	TGCGCCAGCAGTGAGGGGGGGGCATGGGAGACCCAGTACTTC
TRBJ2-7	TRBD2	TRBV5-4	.	CASSLASGPTYEQYF	TGTGCCAGCAGCTTGGCTAGCGGGCCCACCTACGAGCAGTACTTC
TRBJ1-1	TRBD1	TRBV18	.	CASSLRTGGVEAFF	TGTGCCAGCTCATTACGGACAGGGGGCGTCGAAGCTTTCTTT
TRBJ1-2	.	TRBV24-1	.	CATSGQVGGYTF	TGTGCCACCAGTGGACAGGTCGGTGGCTACACCTTC
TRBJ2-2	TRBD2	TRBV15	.	CATSRPGGANTGELFF	TGTGCCACCAGCAGGCCGGGGGGGGCGAACACCGGGGAGCTGTTTTTT
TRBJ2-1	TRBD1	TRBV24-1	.	CATGSGTGFRFPYNEQFF	TGTGCCACCGGCTCCGGGACAGGGTTTAGGTTCCCGTACAATGAGCAGTTCTTC
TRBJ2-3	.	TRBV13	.	CASSLRDPTDTQYF	TGTGCCAGCAGCCTGAGAGATCCCACAGATACGCAGTATTTT
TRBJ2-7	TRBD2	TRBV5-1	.	CASSLGVVAGVYEQYF	TGCGCCAGCAGCTTGGGCGTAGTAGCGGGAGTCTACGAGCAGTACTTC
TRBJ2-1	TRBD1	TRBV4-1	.	CASSQGFGQGEDEQFF	TGCGCCAGCAGCCAAGGGTTTGGACAGGGGGAGGACGAGCAGTTCTTC
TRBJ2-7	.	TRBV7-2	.	CASSLGTPSPNEQYF	TGTGCCAGCAGCCTCGGGACACCCTCACCAAACGAGCAGTACTTC
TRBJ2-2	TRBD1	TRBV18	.	CASSPLRQGAGELFF	TGTGCCAGCTCACCACTCCGACAGGGGGCCGGGGAGCTGTTTTTT
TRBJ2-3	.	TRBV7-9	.	CASSQGHRWESQYF	TGTGCCAGCAGCCAAGGACACCGATGGGAATCGCAGTATTTT
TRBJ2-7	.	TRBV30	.	CAWSDTYEQYF	TGTGCCTGGAGTGATACCTACGAGCAGTACTTC
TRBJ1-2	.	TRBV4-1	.	CASSQTVQNYGYTF	TGCGCCAGCAGCCAAACAGTCCAAAACTATGGCTACACCTTC
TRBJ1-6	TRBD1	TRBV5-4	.	CASSVEGQGASPLHF	TGTGCCAGCAGCGTGGAGGGACAGGGGGCTTCACCCCTCCACTTT
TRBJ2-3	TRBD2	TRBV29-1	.	CSVEVPGLAITDTQYF	TGCAGCGTTGAAGTCCCGGGACTAGCTATAACAGATACGCAGTATTTT
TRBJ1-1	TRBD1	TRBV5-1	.	CASSLGQGGMNTEAFF	TGCGCCAGCAGCCTGGGACAGGGGGGAATGAACACTGAAGCTTTCTTT
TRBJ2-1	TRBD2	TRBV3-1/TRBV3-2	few	CASSQDLAGGRNEQFF	TGTGCCAGCAGCCAAGATCTCGCGGGAGGGCGGAATGAGCAGTTCTTC
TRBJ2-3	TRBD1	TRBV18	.	CASSPPGQGSDTQYF	TGTGCCAGCTCACCACCGGGACAGGGATCAGATACGCAGTATTTT
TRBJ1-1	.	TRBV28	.	CASSLWGDMNTEAFF	TGTGCCAGCAGTTTATGGGGCGACATGAACACTGAAGCTTTCTTT
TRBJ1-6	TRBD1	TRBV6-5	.	CAGRQGLGNSPLHF	TGTGCCGGGAGACAGGGTCTGGGAAATTCACCCCTCCACTTT
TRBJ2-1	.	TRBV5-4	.	CASSLGKGVWNEQFF	TGTGCCAGCAGCCTAGGGAAGGGGGTTTGGAATGAGCAGTTCTTC
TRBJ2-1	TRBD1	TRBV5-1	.	CASSLNRGLDNEQFF	TGCGCCAGCAGCTTGAACAGGGGGCTTGACAATGAGCAGTTCTTC
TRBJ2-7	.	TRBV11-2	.	CASSFSSSYEQYF	TGTGCCAGCAGCTTTAGTAGCTCCTACGAGCAGTACTTC
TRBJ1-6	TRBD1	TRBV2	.	CASSVRDRDSPLHF	TGTGCCAGCAGTGTTCGGGACAGGGATTCACCCCTCCACTTT
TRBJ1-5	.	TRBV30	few	CAWSTRGAGVQPQHF	TGTGCCTGGAGCACCCGGGGGGCAGGAGTGCAGCCCCAGCATTTT
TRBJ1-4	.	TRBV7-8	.	CASSSSTGATNEKLFF	TGTGCCAGCAGCTCATCGACGGGTGCAACTAATGAAAAACTGTTTTTT
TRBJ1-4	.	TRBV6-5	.	CASREGDRDEKLFF	TGTGCCAGCAGAGAGGGGGATCGGGATGAAAAACTGTTTTTT
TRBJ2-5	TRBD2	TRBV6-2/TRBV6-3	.	CASSYSLSGGGETQYF	TGTGCCAGCAGTTACTCGTTAAGCGGGGGCGGGGAGACCCAGTACTTC
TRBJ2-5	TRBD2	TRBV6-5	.	CASSTPAGGPETQYF	TGTGCCAGCAGTACCCCAGCGGGGGGGCCAGAGACCCAGTACTTC
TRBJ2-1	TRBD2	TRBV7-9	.	CASSLALGLAGVNEQFF	TGTGCCAGCAGCTTAGCCCTAGGACTAGCGGGAGTGAATGAGCAGTTCTTC
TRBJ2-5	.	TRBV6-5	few	CASSYSGAGKETQYF	TGTGCCAGCAGTTACTCGGGGGCAGGGAAAGAGACCCAGTACTTC
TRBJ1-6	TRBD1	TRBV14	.	CASGQGNSPLHF	TGTGCCAGCGGACAGGGAAATTCACCCCTCCACTTT
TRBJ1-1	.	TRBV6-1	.	CASSEGGGNTEAFF	TGTGCCAGCAGTGAAGGCGGGGGGAACACTGAAGCTTTCTTT
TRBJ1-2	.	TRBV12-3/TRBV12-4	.	CASSPQQNYGYTF	TGTGCCAGCAGTCCACAGCAAAACTATGGCTACACCTTC
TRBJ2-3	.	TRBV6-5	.	CASSTLWGAGDTQYF	TGTGCCAGCAGTACCCTATGGGGAGCGGGAGATACGCAGTATTTT
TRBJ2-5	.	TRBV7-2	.	CASSFPGGAETQYF	TGTGCCAGCAGCTTTCCCGGCGGGGCAGAGACCCAGTACTTC
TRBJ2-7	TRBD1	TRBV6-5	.	CASSYGVTGHYEQYF	TGTGCCAGCAGTTACGGGGTGACAGGGCACTACGAGCAGTACTTC
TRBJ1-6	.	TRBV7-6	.	CASSRGHGVNSPLHF	TGTGCCAGCAGCCGGGGACACGGGGTTAATTCACCCCTCCACTTT
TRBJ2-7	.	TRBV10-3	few	CAISVVRVNSYEQYF	TGTGCCATCAGTGTGGTCAGGGTGAACTCCTACGAGCAGTACTTC
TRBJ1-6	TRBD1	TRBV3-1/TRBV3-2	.	CASSQADRGRYADSPLHF	TGTGCCAGCAGCCAGGCGGACAGGGGTCGGTATGCCGATTCACCCCTCCACTTT
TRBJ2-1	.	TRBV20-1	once	CSLRGWGEQFF	TGCAGTCTTAGGGGATGGGGTGAGCAGTTCTTC
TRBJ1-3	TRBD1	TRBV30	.	CAWSVLGDRGANTIYF	TGTGCCTGGAGTGTACTAGGGGACAGGGGTGCAAACACCATATATTTT
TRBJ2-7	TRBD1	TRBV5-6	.	CASSPTGKAYEQYF	TGTGCCAGCAGCCCGACAGGGAAGGCCTACGAGCAGTACTTC
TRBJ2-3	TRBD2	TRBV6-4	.	CASSENLLAGASTDTQYF	TGTGCCAGCAGCGAAAATCTCCTAGCGGGGGCATCCACAGATACGCAGTATTTT
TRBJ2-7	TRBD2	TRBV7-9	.	CASSLTSGSHEQYF	TGTGCCAGCAGCTTGACTAGCGGGAGTCACGAGCAGTACTTC
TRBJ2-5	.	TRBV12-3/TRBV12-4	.	CASRDRTTQYF	TGTGCCAGCAGGGACAGAACTACCCAGTACTTC